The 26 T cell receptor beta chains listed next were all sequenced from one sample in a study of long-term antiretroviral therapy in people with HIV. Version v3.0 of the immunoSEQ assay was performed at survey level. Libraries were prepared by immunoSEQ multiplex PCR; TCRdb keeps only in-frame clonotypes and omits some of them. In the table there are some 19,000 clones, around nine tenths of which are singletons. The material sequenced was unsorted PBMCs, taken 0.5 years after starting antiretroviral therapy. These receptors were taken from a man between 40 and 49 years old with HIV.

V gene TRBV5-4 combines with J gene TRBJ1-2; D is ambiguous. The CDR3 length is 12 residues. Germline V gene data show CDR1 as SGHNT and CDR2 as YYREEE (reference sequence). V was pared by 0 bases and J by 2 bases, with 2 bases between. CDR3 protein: CASSLENYGYTF. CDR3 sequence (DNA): TGTGCCAGCAGCTTGGAGAACTATGGCTACACCTTC.

Written as DNA, the CDR3 is TGTGCCTGGAGTGTAGAGGGAAACACCATATATTTT. This sequence encodes CAWSVEGNTIYF. The chain recombines TRBV30 with TRBJ1-3, with unresolved D. From germline, CDR1 is GTSNPN and CDR2 SVGIG (reference sequence). The CDR3 sequence is 12 residues long. Trimming left V 0 bases short and J 4 bases short, with 4 bases between.

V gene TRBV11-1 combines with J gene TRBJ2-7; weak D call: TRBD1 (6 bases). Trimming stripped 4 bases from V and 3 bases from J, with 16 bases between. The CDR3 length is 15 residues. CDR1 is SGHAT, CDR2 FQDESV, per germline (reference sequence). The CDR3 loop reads CASSSPGAFVYEQYF. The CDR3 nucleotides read TGTGCCAGCAGCTCCCCAGGGGCATTCGTCTACGAGCAGTACTTC.

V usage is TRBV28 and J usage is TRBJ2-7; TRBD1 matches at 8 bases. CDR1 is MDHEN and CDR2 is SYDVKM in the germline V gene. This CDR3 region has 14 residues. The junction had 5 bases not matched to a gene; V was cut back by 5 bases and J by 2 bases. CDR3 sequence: CASSRPGGPYEQYF. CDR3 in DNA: TGTGCCAGCAGTCGCCCAGGGGGCCCCTACGAGCAGTACTTC.

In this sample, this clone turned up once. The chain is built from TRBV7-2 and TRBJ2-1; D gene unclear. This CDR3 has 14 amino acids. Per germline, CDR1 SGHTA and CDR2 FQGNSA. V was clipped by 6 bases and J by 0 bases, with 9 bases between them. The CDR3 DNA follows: TGTGCCAGCAGTTTCTGGGGCTCCTACAATGAGCAGTTCTTC. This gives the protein CASSFWGSYNEQFF. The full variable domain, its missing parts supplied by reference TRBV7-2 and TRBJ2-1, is GAGVSQSPSNKVTEKGKDVELRCDPISGHTALYWYRQSLGQGLEFLIYFQGNSAPDKSGLPSDRFSAERTGGSVSTLTIQRTQQEDSAVYLCASSFWGSYNEQFFGPGTRLTVL.

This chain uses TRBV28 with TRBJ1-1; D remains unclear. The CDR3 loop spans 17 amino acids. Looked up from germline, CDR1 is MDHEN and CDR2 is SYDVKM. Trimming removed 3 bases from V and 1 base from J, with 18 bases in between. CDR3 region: CASSLVGSSVGNTEAFF. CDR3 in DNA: TGTGCCAGCAGTTTGGTCGGGTCTAGTGTGGGGAACACTGAAGCTTTCTTT.

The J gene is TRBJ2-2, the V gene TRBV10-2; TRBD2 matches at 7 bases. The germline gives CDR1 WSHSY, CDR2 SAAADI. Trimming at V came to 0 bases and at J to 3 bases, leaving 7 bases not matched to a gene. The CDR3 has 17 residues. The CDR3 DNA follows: TGCGCCAGCAGTGAGTCGATTCCACGGGGGGACACCGGGGAGCTGTTTTTT. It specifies CASSESIPRGDTGELFF.

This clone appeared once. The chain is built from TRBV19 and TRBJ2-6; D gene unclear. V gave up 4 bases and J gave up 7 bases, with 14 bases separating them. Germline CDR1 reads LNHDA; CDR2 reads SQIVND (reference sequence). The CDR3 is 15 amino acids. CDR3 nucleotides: TGTGCCAGTAGTAGGTTTTTCGAACAAGCCAACGTCCTGACTTTC. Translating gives CASSRFFEQANVLTF.

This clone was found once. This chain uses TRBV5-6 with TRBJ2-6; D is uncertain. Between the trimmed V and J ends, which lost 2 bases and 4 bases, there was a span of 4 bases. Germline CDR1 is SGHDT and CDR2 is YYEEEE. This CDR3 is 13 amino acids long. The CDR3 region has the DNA TGTGCCAGCAGCTTCGGCGGGGCCAACGTCCTGACTTTC. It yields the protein CASSFGGANVLTF.

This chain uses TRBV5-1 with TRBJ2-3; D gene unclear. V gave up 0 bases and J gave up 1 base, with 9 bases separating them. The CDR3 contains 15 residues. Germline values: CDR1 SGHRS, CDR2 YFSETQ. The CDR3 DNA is TGCGCCAGCAGCTTGGCAACAAGTCGCACAGATACGCAGTATTTT. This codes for CASSLATSRTDTQYF.

The CDR3, as DNA: TGTGCCAGCAGCTTGGACCAGGCGAGGAATGAGCAGTTCTTC. Residues: CASSLDQARNEQFF. The chain joins TRBV5-4 to TRBJ2-1, with D hard to call. The CDR3 is 14 amino acids. V was pared by 0 bases and J by 7 bases, with 11 bases between. Germline V lookup: CDR1 SGHNT, CDR2 YYREEE (reference sequence).

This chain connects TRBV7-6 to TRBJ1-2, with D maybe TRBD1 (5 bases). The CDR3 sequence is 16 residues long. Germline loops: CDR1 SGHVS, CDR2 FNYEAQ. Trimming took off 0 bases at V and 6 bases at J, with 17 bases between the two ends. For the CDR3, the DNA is TGTGCCAGCAGCTTAGCCCCCAAGGGGCCCCAGGATGGCTACACCTTC. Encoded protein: CASSLAPKGPQDGYTF.

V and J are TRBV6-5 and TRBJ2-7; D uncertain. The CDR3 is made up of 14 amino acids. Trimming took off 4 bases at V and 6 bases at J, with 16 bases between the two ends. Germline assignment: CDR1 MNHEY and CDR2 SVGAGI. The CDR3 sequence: CASSSPSVPIEQYF. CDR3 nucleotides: TGTGCCAGCAGTTCCCCATCCGTCCCGATCGAGCAGTACTTC.

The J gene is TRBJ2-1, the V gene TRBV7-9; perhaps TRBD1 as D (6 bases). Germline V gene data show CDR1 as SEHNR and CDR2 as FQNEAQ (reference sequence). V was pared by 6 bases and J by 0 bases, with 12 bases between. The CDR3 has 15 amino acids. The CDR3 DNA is TGTGCCAGCAGGGGACACGAGAGCTCCTACAATGAGCAGTTCTTC. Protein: CASRGHESSYNEQFF.

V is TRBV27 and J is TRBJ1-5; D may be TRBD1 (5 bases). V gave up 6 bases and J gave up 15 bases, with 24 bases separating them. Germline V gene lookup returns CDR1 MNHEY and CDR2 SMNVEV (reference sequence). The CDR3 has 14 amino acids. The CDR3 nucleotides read TGTGCCAGCAGCCTCAAAACCGACAGTAACCGTTGGCATTTT. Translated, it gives CASSLKTDSNRWHF.

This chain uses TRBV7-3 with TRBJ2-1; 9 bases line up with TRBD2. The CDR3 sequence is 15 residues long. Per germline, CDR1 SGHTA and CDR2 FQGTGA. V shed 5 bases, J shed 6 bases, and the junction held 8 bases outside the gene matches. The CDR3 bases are TGTGCCAGCAGCCTCCTCGCGGGAGGGAGCAATGAGCAGTTCTTC. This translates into CASSLLAGGSNEQFF.

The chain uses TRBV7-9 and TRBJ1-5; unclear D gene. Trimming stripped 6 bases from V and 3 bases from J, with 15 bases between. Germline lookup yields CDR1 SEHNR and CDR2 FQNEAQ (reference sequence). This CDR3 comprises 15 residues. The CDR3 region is CASSSRAGDNQPQHF. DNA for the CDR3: TGTGCCAGCAGTTCTCGTGCAGGCGACAATCAGCCCCAGCATTTT.

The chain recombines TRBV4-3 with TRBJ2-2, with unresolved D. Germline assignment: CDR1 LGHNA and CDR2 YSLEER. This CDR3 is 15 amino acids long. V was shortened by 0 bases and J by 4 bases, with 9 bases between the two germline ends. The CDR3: CASSQEYRITGELFF. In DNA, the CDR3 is TGCGCCAGCAGCCAAGAGTACCGGATCACCGGGGAGCTGTTTTTT.

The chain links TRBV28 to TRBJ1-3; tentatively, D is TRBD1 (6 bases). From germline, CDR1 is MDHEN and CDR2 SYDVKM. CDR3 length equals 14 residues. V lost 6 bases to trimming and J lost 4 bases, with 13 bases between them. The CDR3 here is CASRQGLGGNTIYF. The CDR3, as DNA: TGTGCCAGCAGACAGGGTCTAGGAGGAAACACCATATATTTT.

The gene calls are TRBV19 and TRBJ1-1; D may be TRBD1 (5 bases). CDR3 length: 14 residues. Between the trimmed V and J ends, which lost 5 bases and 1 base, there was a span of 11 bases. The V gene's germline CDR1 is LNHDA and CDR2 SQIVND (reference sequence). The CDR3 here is CASSADGGNTEAFF. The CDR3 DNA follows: TGTGCCAGTAGTGCGGACGGGGGGAACACTGAAGCTTTCTTT. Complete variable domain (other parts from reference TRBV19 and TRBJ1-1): DGGITQSPKYLFRKEGQNVTLSCEQNLNHDAMYWYRQDPGQGLRLIYYSQIVNDFQKGDIAEGYSVSREKKESFPLTVTSAQKNPTAFYLCASSADGGNTEAFFGQGTRLTVV.

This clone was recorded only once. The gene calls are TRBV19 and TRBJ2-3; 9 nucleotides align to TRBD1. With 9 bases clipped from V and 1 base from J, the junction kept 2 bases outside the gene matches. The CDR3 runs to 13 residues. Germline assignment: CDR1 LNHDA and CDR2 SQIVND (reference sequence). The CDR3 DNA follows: TGTGCCAGCCGGGACAGGGGCACAGATACGCAGTATTTT. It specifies CASRDRGTDTQYF. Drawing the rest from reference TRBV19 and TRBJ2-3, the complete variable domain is DGGITQSPKYLFRKEGQNVTLSCEQNLNHDAMYWYRQDPGQGLRLIYYSQIVNDFQKGDIAEGYSVSREKKESFPLTVTSAQKNPTAFYLCASRDRGTDTQYFGPGTRLTVL.

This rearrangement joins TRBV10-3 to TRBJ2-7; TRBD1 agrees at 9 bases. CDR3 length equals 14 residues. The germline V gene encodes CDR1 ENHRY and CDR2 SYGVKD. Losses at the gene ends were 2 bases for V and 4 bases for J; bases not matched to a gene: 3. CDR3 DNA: TGTGCCATCAGTGAGCGACAGGGGGGGTACGAGCAGTACTTC. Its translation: CAISERQGGYEQYF.

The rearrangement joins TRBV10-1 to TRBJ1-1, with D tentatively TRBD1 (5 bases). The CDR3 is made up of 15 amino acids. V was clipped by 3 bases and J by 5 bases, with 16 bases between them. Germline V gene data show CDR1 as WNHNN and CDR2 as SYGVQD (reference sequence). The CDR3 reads CASSDPGAQETEAFF. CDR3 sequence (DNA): TGCGCCAGCAGTGACCCCGGGGCCCAGGAGACTGAAGCTTTCTTT.

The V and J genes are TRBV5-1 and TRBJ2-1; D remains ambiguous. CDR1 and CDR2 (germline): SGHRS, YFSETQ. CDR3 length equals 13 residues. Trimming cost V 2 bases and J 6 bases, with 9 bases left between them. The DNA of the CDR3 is TGCGCCAGCAGCTTCTACAGCTCCAATGAGCAGTTCTTC. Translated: CASSFYSSNEQFF. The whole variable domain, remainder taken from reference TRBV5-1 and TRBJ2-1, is KAGVTQTPRYLIKTRGQQVTLSCSPISGHRSVSWYQQTPGQGLQFLFEYFSETQRNKGNFPGRFSGRQFSNSRSEMNVSTLELGDSALYLCASSFYSSNEQFFGPGTRLTVL.

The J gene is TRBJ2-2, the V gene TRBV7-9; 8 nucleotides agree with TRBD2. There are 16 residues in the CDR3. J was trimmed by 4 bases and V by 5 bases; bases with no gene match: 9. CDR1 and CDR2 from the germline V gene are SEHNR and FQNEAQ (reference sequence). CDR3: CASSPPAGDLTGELFF. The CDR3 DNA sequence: TGTGCCAGCAGCCCCCCAGCGGGGGATCTCACCGGGGAGCTGTTTTTT.

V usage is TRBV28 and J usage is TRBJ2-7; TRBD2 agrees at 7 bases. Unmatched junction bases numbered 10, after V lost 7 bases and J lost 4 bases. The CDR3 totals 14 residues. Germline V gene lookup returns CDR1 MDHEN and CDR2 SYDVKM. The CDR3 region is CASNGRERSYEQYF. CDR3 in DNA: TGTGCCAGCAATGGGCGGGAGCGGTCATACGAGCAGTACTTC.